These T cell receptor beta chains were read from a single sample in a study of CD8 T cells in ankylosing spondylitis. TCRdb redid the calling of the 5' RACE reads with MiXCR, one entry per CDR3 protein. The table lists about 220,000 distinct CDR3 sequences, under 30% of them singletons. Sequences were obtained from blood, either unsorted or a sorted T cell fraction (not recorded which). The receptors here all came from a male donor with ankylosing spondylitis or in good health (not recorded which). Each CDR3 is given with its conserved first and last residue. The D gene is left open where the match is weak. Part of the rows lack a size; the others show once, few, many or a class for expanded clones.

abundance: few
j_gene: TRBJ2-7
d_gene: NA
v_gene: TRBV20-1
CDR3aa: CSARDFGSFSYEQYF
CDR3nt: TGCAGTGCTAGAGATTTCGGCAGCTTTTCGTACGAGCAGTACTTC

abundance: NA
j_gene: TRBJ2-5
d_gene: TRBD2
v_gene: TRBV20-1
CDR3aa: CSATWGGEETQYF
CDR3nt: TGCAGTGCTACGTGGGGAGGGGAAGAGACCCAGTACTTC

abundance: few
j_gene: TRBJ2-7
d_gene: NA
v_gene: TRBV20-1
CDR3aa: CSAARDKTYEQYF
CDR3nt: TGCAGTGCTGCCCGGGACAAAACCTACGAGCAGTACTTC

abundance: NA
j_gene: TRBJ2-3
d_gene: NA
v_gene: TRBV20-1
CDR3aa: CSARGRAPSTDTQYF
CDR3nt: TGCAGTGCTAGAGGGAGGGCCCCAAGCACAGATACGCAGTATTTT

abundance: many
j_gene: TRBJ2-1
d_gene: NA
v_gene: TRBV7-3
CDR3aa: CASSWGGAYNEQFF
CDR3nt: TGTGCCAGCAGCTGGGGCGGCGCCTACAATGAGCAGTTCTTC

abundance: many
j_gene: TRBJ2-5
d_gene: TRBD2
v_gene: TRBV20-1
CDR3aa: CSARSEREGRETQYF
CDR3nt: TGCAGTGCTAGATCTGAGCGGGAGGGCCGAGAGACCCAGTACTTC

abundance: many
j_gene: TRBJ1-1
d_gene: NA
v_gene: TRBV6-5
CDR3aa: CASSYTDQNTEAFF
CDR3nt: TGTGCCAGCAGTTACACAGACCAGAACACTGAAGCTTTCTTT

abundance: NA
j_gene: TRBJ2-1
d_gene: NA
v_gene: TRBV12-3/TRBV12-4
CDR3aa: CASSLGLIYNEQFF
CDR3nt: TGTGCCAGCAGTTTAGGCTTGATCTACAATGAGCAGTTCTTC

abundance: many
j_gene: TRBJ2-7
d_gene: TRBD2
v_gene: TRBV27
CDR3aa: CASSQLSSGRYEQYF
CDR3nt: TGTGCCAGCAGCCAGCTATCTAGCGGTCGCTACGAGCAGTACTTC

abundance: NA
j_gene: TRBJ2-2
d_gene: TRBD2
v_gene: TRBV7-2
CDR3aa: CASSLAPGLAGVITGELFF
CDR3nt: TGTGCCAGCAGCTTAGCACCGGGACTAGCGGGAGTGATCACCGGGGAGCTGTTTTTT

abundance: few
j_gene: TRBJ2-1
d_gene: TRBD2
v_gene: TRBV6-5
CDR3aa: CASSYKREMDEQFF
CDR3nt: TGTGCCAGCAGTTACAAGCGGGAGATGGATGAGCAGTTCTTC

abundance: NA
j_gene: TRBJ1-2
d_gene: TRBD1
v_gene: TRBV4-2
CDR3aa: CASSQGGQVSNYGYTF
CDR3nt: TGTGCCAGCAGCCAAGGGGGACAGGTTTCTAACTATGGCTACACCTTC

abundance: NA
j_gene: TRBJ1-1
d_gene: NA
v_gene: TRBV12-3/TRBV12-4
CDR3aa: CASKEMISMNTEAFF
CDR3nt: TGTGCCAGCAAAGAGATGATCTCCATGAACACTGAAGCTTTCTTT

abundance: NA
j_gene: TRBJ1-2
d_gene: TRBD1
v_gene: TRBV7-8
CDR3aa: CASSPTGQGLFNGYTF
CDR3nt: TGTGCCAGCAGCCCGACGGGACAGGGACTGTTTAATGGCTACACCTTC

abundance: few
j_gene: TRBJ2-3
d_gene: NA
v_gene: TRBV7-2
CDR3aa: CASSSGLISQYF
CDR3nt: TGTGCCAGCAGCTCCGGCCTCATATCGCAGTATTTT

abundance: NA
j_gene: TRBJ2-1
d_gene: TRBD2
v_gene: TRBV20-1
CDR3aa: CSAPGRLAGVPAFF
CDR3nt: TGCAGTGCCCCCGGTAGACTAGCGGGAGTACCGGCGTTCTTC

abundance: NA
j_gene: TRBJ2-7
d_gene: NA
v_gene: TRBV6-2/TRBV6-3
CDR3aa: CASSPWGRSSYEQYF
CDR3nt: TGTGCCAGCAGCCCCTGGGGGAGGAGCTCCTACGAGCAGTACTTC

abundance: NA
j_gene: TRBJ2-3
d_gene: TRBD2
v_gene: TRBV20-1
CDR3aa: CSAERLAGDPDTQYF
CDR3nt: TGCAGTGCAGAGAGGCTAGCGGGAGACCCAGATACGCAGTATTTT

abundance: NA
j_gene: TRBJ2-5
d_gene: NA
v_gene: TRBV20-1
CDR3aa: CSARGLLQETQYF
CDR3nt: TGCAGTGCTAGGGGACTTCTCCAAGAGACCCAGTACTTC

abundance: NA
j_gene: TRBJ1-5
d_gene: NA
v_gene: TRBV7-2
CDR3aa: CASSQGGQPQHF
CDR3nt: TGTGCCAGCAGCCAGGGTGGTCAGCCCCAGCATTTT

abundance: few
j_gene: TRBJ1-1
d_gene: NA
v_gene: TRBV20-1
CDR3aa: CSAAKGDQQPFF
CDR3nt: TGCAGTGCTGCTAAAGGGGACCAGCAACCTTTCTTT

abundance: few
j_gene: TRBJ2-2
d_gene: TRBD1
v_gene: TRBV29-1
CDR3aa: CSVIWTGMAGELFF
CDR3nt: TGCAGCGTGATATGGACAGGAATGGCCGGGGAGCTGTTTTTT

abundance: many
j_gene: TRBJ2-5
d_gene: NA
v_gene: TRBV10-3
CDR3aa: CAISGPGETQYF
CDR3nt: TGTGCCATCAGTGGGCCGGGGGAGACCCAGTACTTC

abundance: many
j_gene: TRBJ1-4
d_gene: NA
v_gene: TRBV12-3/TRBV12-4
CDR3aa: CASSRGGTNEKLFF
CDR3nt: TGTGCCAGCAGTCGCGGGGGCACTAATGAAAAACTGTTTTTT

abundance: NA
j_gene: TRBJ2-1
d_gene: NA
v_gene: TRBV6-5
CDR3aa: CASSTRNGQFF
CDR3nt: TGTGCCAGCAGTACCAGAAACGGGCAGTTCTTC

abundance: many
j_gene: TRBJ1-1
d_gene: NA
v_gene: TRBV5-6
CDR3aa: CASSRRGGTEAFF
CDR3nt: TGTGCCAGCAGCCGCCGGGGCGGGACTGAAGCTTTCTTT

abundance: many
j_gene: TRBJ2-6
d_gene: TRBD2
v_gene: TRBV3-1
CDR3aa: CASSQDQGLALVLTF
CDR3nt: TGTGCCAGCAGCCAAGATCAGGGACTAGCCCTGGTCCTGACTTTC

abundance: NA
j_gene: TRBJ2-1
d_gene: NA
v_gene: TRBV6-1
CDR3aa: CASRSDRTPNNEQFF
CDR3nt: TGTGCCAGCAGGTCGGACAGAACACCGAACAATGAGCAGTTCTTC

abundance: few
j_gene: TRBJ2-2
d_gene: TRBD2
v_gene: TRBV5-1
CDR3aa: CASSTGLAGNTGELFF
CDR3nt: TGCGCCAGCAGCACGGGACTAGCGGGAAACACCGGGGAGCTGTTTTTT

abundance: NA
j_gene: TRBJ1-5
d_gene: NA
v_gene: TRBV10-3
CDR3aa: CAITRGGNQPQHF
CDR3nt: TGTGCCATCACCAGGGGAGGCAATCAGCCCCAGCATTTT

abundance: once
j_gene: TRBJ1-1
d_gene: NA
v_gene: TRBV9
CDR3aa: CASSVADRRGTEAFF
CDR3nt: TGTGCCAGCAGCGTAGCTGACAGGAGAGGCACTGAAGCTTTCTTT

abundance: NA
j_gene: TRBJ1-3
d_gene: NA
v_gene: TRBV9
CDR3aa: CASSTRTTGNTIYF
CDR3nt: TGTGCCAGCAGCACACGGACAACTGGAAACACCATATATTTT

abundance: NA
j_gene: TRBJ2-6
d_gene: NA
v_gene: TRBV6-1
CDR3aa: CASRGDSGANVLTF
CDR3nt: TGTGCCAGCAGGGGGGACTCTGGGGCCAACGTCCTGACTTTC

abundance: many
j_gene: TRBJ2-1
d_gene: TRBD2
v_gene: TRBV6-1
CDR3aa: CASSPGLGAYNEQFF
CDR3nt: TGTGCCAGCAGTCCGGGACTAGGGGCCTACAATGAGCAGTTCTTC

abundance: many
j_gene: TRBJ2-3
d_gene: NA
v_gene: TRBV11-3
CDR3aa: CASSSRSSTDTQYF
CDR3nt: TGTGCCAGCAGTAGCAGAAGTAGCACAGATACGCAGTATTTT

abundance: NA
j_gene: TRBJ1-1
d_gene: NA
v_gene: TRBV12-3/TRBV12-4
CDR3aa: CASMFQVNTEAFF
CDR3nt: TGTGCCAGCATGTTTCAGGTGAACACTGAAGCTTTCTTT

abundance: many
j_gene: TRBJ2-3
d_gene: NA
v_gene: TRBV10-3
CDR3aa: CAISPRVHGTDTQYF
CDR3nt: TGTGCCATCAGCCCAAGGGTTCACGGCACAGATACGCAGTATTTT

abundance: few
j_gene: TRBJ1-5
d_gene: NA
v_gene: TRBV18
CDR3aa: CASSGDQSNQPQHF
CDR3nt: TGTGCCAGCTCAGGAGACCAGAGCAATCAGCCCCAGCATTTT

abundance: few
j_gene: TRBJ2-1
d_gene: TRBD2
v_gene: TRBV20-1
CDR3aa: CSAVSGSSYNEQFF
CDR3nt: TGCAGTGCTGTTAGCGGGAGCTCCTACAATGAGCAGTTCTTC

abundance: NA
j_gene: TRBJ2-7
d_gene: TRBD1
v_gene: TRBV5-1
CDR3aa: CATRQGVLAYEQYF
CDR3nt: TGCGCCACCAGACAGGGGGTTTTAGCCTACGAGCAGTACTTC